The clone carrying this T cell receptor (beta chain) turned up a few times. The data stem from a study of tumor-infiltrating lymphocytes in primary liver carcinoma. Whole-study context: Surgery removed the patients' primary liver carcinoma.

Unsorted whole blood yielded the blood RNA, and germline DNA was also extracted. Germline lookup yields CDR1 SGHDN and CDR2 FVKESK. The CDR3 is 17 amino acids. J was trimmed by 0 bases and V by 4 bases; bases with no gene match: 8. The researchers produced TCR beta cDNA from 450 to 600 ng total RNA with a constant-region primer. Construction of TCR beta libraries relied on three successive nested multiplex PCR rounds employing slightly modified ARM-PCR. Forward primers for TRBV1-TRBV30 and a C-beta reverse primer served the first two PCR rounds, at around 11 cycles each. TCRdb analysed the multiplex PCR reads with MiXCR anew, one entry per CDR3 protein. The table includes about 310,000 distinct CDR3 sequences, roughly 60% detected once.

The V gene is TRBV14, the J gene TRBJ2-1; 8 bases are a match to TRBD1. This TCR derives from a woman in her twenties or thirties with primary liver carcinoma and hepatitis B virus infection. Sequenced sample: peripheral blood. CDR3 protein: CASSPFRGLGSYNEQFF. CDR3 nucleotides: TGTGCCAGCAGCCCATTCAGGGGGCTTGGCTCCTACAATGAGCAGTTCTTC.